This T cell receptor beta chain was sequenced for a study of blood T cell repertoires in COVID-19. Study-wide context: Acute and convalescent COVID-19 samples came from the United States, Italy and Spain. PBMCs, B-cell-depleted T cells, or T cells provided the cDNA or gDNA that made up the material.

Sequencing used immunoSEQ multiplex PCR; TCRdb keeps in-frame clones, though not all of them. The table records 200,000 or so clones, over 70% of them present only once. Germline V CDR1 and CDR2: KGHDR, SFDVKD. The CDR3 totals 14 residues. The V gene lost 9 bases and the J gene lost 1 base, with 11 bases spanning the gap. The sequence came from a man aged 60-69 years with active or convalescent COVID-19. The specimen sequenced was peripheral blood. J is TRBJ2-2 and V is TRBV24-1; D unclear. This CDR3 reads CATQYSGNTGELFF. The CDR3, as DNA: TGTGCCACCCAATATTCGGGGAACACCGGGGAGCTGTTTTTT.